This TCR beta chain was recovered during a study of CD8+CD57+ T cells in acquired aplastic anemia (dated by TCRdb to 2016 to 2019). In terms of the full investigation: On average, sorted CD4+ and CD8+ cells yielded approximately 3 ug of extracted DNA, with a range of roughly 0.18 to 27.4 ug. Mean read counts for healthy donor samples were some 10 million for CD4+ cells and some 12 million for CD8+ cells.

This clonotype was counted many times. What this receptor recognizes is not known. No much larger clonotype is one base removed from it; base qualities were not supplied. In the study, sorted CD4+ and CD8+ blood T cells from patients with severe aplastic anemia and from healthy subjects underwent deep sequencing of TCR repertoires. Ficoll-Paque density gradient centrifugation was used to isolate peripheral blood mononuclear cells. Before DNA extraction, CD4+ and CD8+ T cells were sorted with FACS or magnetic beads. Profiling of TCR beta VDJ combinations and CDR3 sequences used genomic DNA as the template. TCR repertoire sequencing was run on an Illumina HiSeq 2000. The original methods were these. Repertoires were assessed using TRBV/TRBJ rearrangement plots, CDR3 size and DJ length profiles, and Simpson's diversity index. The immunodominant clone was defined as the most abundant DNA sequence in deep sequencing data. CDR3 amino acid sequences were screened for sharing across subjects and were compared with published repertoires and the VDJdb database. TCRdb ran its own pipeline on the public reads, namely fastp trimming at Q25 and MiXCR clone calling, and kept in-frame beta chains. Entries that share a CDR3 protein sequence are merged under the most common genes and DNA. These V and J calls derive from TCRdb rather than the authors' analysis. This sample gives about 140,000 distinct CDR3 sequences in total; 41% of them show up just once. The ten most abundant clones make up more than 7% of the sample.

Overall results and qualifications from the work: Patients and healthy controls showed no significant difference in CD8+ Simpson's diversity (P=0.060). About 30 CD8+ CDR3 sequences were found to be shared between patients and controls, but these sequences appeared to be highly expressed in patients and within the immunodominant clones of the patients.

CDR3 length: 13 amino acids, cysteine to phenylalanine. The only DNA kept is the CDR3, 39 bases in frame from the first base. Compared with germline, V lacks 4 bases and J lacks 1 base; bases without a gene match: 0. CDR1 and CDR2 were assigned from the germline V gene as MDHEN and SYDVKM. Here the chain combines TRBV28 and TRBJ2-5; TRBD1 matches 7 bases in the middle. Sequenced sample: sorted CD4+, CD8+, or CD8+CD57+ T cells (not recorded which) from PBMCs. This clonotype was sampled from a human donor in good health, serving as a control. The DNA sequence is given as TGTGCCAGCAGTTGGGACAGCCAAGAGACCCAGTACTTC. This codes for CASSWDSQETQYF.